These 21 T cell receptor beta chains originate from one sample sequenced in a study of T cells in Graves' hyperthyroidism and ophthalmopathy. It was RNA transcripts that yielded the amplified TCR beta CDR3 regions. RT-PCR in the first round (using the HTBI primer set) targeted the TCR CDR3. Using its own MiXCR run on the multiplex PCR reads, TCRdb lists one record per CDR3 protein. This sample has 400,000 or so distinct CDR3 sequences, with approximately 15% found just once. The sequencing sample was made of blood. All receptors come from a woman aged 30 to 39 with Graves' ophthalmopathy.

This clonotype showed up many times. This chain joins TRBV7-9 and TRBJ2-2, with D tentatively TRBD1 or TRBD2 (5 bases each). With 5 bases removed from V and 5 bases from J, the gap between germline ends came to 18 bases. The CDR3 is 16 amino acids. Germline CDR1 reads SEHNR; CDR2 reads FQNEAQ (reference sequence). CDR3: CASSKGTEPRTGELFF. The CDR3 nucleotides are TGTGCCAGCAGCAAAGGGACGGAACCTCGAACCGGGGAGCTGTTTTTT.

The CDR3 nucleotides are TGTGCCAGCAGCTTGGGGGGGGCGAGTAATGAAAAACTGTTTTTT. This sequence encodes CASSLGGASNEKLFF. The chain recombines TRBV7-9 with TRBJ1-4, with D maybe TRBD1 (6 bases). Germline assignment: CDR1 SEHNR and CDR2 FQNEAQ (reference sequence). V was cut by 3 bases and J by 4 bases, with 12 bases left in between. The length of the CDR3 is 15 residues.

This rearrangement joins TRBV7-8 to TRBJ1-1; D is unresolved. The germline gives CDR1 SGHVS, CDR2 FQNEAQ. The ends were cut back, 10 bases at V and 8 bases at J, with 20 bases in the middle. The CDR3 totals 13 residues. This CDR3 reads CATSGQDVGEAFF. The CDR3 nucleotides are TGTGCCACCTCCGGCCAGGACGTCGGAGAAGCTTTCTTT.

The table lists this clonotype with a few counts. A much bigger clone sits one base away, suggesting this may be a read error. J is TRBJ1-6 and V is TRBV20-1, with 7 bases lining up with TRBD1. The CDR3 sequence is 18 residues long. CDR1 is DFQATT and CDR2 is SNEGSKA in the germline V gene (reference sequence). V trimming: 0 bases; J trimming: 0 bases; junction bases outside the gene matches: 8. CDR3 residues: CSARDKDRTSSYNSPLHF. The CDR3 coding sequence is TGCAGTGCTAGAGATAAGGACAGGACGAGCTCCTATAATTCACCCCTCCACTTT.

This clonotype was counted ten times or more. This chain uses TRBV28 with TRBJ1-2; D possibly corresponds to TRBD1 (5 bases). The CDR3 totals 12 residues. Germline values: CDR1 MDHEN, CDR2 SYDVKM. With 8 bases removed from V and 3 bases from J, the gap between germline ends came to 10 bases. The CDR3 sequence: CASATGHYGYTF. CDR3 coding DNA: TGTGCCAGCGCAACAGGACACTATGGCTACACCTTC.

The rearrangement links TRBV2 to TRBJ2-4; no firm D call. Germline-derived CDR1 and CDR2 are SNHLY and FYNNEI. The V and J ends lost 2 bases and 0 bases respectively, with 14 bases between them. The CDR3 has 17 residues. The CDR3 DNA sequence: TGTGCCAGCAGTGAATGGCAGAGAAATATAGCCAAAAACATTCAGTACTTC. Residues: CASSEWQRNIAKNIQYF.

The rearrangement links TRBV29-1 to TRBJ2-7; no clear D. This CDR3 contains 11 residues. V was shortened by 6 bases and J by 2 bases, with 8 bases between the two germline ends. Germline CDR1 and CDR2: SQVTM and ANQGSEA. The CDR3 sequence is CSVTETYEQYF. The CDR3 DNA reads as TGCAGCGTAACAGAAACCTACGAGCAGTACTTC.

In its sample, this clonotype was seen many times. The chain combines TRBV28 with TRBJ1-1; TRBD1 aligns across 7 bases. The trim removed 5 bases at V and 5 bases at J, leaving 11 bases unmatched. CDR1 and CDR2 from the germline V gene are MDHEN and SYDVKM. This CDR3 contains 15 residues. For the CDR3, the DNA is TGTGCCAGCAGTCGACAGGGTGGCAGAGGGACTGAAGCTTTCTTT. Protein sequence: CASSRQGGRGTEAFF.

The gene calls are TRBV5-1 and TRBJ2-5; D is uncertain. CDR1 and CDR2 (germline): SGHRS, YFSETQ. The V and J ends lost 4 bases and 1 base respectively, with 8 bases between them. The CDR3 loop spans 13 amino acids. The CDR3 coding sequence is TGCGCCAGCAGCCCCTATCTCCAAGAGACCCAGTACTTC. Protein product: CASSPYLQETQYF.

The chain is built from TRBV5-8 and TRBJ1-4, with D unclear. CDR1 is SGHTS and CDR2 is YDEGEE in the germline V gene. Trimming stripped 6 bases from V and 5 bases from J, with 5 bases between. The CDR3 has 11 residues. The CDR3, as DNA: TGTGCCAGCACCCGGAATGAAAAACTGTTTTTT. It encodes CASTRNEKLFF.

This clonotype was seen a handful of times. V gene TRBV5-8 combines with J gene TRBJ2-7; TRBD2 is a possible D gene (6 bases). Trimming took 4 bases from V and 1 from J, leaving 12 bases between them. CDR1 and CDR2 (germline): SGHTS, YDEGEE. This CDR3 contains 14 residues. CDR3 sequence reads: CASSDGGWSYEQYF. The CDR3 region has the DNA TGTGCCAGCAGCGACGGAGGGTGGTCCTACGAGCAGTACTTC.

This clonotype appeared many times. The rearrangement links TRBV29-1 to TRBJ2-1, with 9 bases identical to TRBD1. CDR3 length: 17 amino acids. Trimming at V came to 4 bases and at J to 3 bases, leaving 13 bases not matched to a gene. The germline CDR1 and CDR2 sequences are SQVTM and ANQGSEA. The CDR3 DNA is TGCAGCGTTGTAAGGGTGAGCGGGACAGGGAACTACAATGAGCAGTTCTTC. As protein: CSVVRVSGTGNYNEQFF.

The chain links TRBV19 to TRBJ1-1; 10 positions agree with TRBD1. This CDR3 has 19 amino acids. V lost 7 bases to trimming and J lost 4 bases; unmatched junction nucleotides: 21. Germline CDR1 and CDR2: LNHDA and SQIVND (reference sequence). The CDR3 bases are TGTGCCAGTACCAAAAAGGGACCGGGACAGGGGCGTCGCGGCACTGAAGCTTTCTTT. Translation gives CASTKKGPGQGRRGTEAFF. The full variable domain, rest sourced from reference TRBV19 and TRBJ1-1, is DGGITQSPKYLFRKEGQNVTLSCEQNLNHDAMYWYRQDPGQGLRLIYYSQIVNDFQKGDIAEGYSVSREKKESFPLTVTSAQKNPTAFYLCASTKKGPGQGRRGTEAFFGQGTRLTVV.

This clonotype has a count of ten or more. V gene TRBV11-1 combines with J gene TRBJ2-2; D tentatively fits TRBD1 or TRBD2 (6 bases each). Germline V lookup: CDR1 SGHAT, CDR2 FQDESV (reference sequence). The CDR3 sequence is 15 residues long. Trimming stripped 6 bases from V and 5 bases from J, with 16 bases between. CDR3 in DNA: TGTGCCAGCAGAGCCCCGGGGGCGCGGACCGGGGAGCTGTTTTTT. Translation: CASRAPGARTGELFF.

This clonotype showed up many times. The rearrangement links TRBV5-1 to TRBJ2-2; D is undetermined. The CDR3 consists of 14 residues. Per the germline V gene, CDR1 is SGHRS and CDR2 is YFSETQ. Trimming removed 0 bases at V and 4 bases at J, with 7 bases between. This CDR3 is CASSLGSITGELFF. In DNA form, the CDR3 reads TGCGCCAGCAGCTTGGGGAGTATCACCGGGGAGCTGTTTTTT.

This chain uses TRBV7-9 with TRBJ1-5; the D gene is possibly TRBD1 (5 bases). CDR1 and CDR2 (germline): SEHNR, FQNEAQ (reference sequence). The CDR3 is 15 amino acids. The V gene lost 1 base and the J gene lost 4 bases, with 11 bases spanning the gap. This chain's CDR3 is CASSLGGAANQPQHF. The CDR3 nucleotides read TGTGCCAGCAGCTTAGGGGGCGCCGCTAATCAGCCCCAGCATTTT.

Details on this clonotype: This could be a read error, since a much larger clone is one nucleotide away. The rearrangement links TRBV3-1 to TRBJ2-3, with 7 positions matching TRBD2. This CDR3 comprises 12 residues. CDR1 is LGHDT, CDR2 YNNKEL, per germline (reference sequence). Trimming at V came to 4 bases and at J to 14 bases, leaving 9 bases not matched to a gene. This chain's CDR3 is CASSLGLGARYF. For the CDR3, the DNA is TGTGCCAGCAGCCTAGGACTAGGGGCGCGGTATTTT.

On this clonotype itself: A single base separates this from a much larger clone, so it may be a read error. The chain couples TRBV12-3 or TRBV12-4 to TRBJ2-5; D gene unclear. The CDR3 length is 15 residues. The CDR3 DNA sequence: TGTGCCAGCAGTTTCCTGAAACAGCCCAAAGAGACCCAGTGCTTC. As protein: CASSFLKQPKETQCF.

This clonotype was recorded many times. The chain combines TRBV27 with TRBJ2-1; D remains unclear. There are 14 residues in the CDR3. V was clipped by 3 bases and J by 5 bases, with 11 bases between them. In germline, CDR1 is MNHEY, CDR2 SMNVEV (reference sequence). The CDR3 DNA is TGTGCCAGCAGTTTTTTAGTTCGGAACAATGAGCAGTTCTTC. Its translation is CASSFLVRNNEQFF.

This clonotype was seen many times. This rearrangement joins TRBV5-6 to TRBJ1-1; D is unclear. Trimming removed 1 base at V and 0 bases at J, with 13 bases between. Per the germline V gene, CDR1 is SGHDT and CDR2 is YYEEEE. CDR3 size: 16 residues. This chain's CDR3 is CASSLPHAELNTEAFF. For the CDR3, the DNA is TGTGCCAGCAGCTTGCCCCATGCAGAGTTGAACACTGAAGCTTTCTTT.

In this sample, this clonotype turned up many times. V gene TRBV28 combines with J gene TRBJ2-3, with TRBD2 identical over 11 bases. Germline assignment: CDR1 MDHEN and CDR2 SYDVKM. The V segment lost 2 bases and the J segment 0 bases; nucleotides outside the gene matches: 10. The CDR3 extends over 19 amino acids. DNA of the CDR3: TGTGCCAGCAGTTTAACCGGGACTAGCGGTTACTACAGCACAGATACGCAGTATTTT. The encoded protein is CASSLTGTSGYYSTDTQYF.